This T cell receptor (beta chain) emerged from a study of T cell responses to AZD1222 COVID-19 vaccine. CDR1 and CDR2 from the germline V gene are MDHEN and SYDVKM. V shed 5 bases and J shed 0 bases, with 11 bases lying between them. The CDR3 contains 16 residues. Assay: immunoSEQ multiplex PCR; the TCRdb copy retains only in-frame clones and omits some. The sample includes 95,000 to 150,000 clones, around nine tenths of them seen just once. The sequences come from peripheral blood, collected on day 0 of AZD1222 vaccination. The chain couples TRBV28 to TRBJ1-6; D is uncertain. The clonotype originates from an adult in good health. This CDR3 is CASSMTEYSYNSPLHF. As DNA, the CDR3 is TGTGCCAGCAGTATGACGGAGTACTCCTATAATTCACCCCTCCACTTT.